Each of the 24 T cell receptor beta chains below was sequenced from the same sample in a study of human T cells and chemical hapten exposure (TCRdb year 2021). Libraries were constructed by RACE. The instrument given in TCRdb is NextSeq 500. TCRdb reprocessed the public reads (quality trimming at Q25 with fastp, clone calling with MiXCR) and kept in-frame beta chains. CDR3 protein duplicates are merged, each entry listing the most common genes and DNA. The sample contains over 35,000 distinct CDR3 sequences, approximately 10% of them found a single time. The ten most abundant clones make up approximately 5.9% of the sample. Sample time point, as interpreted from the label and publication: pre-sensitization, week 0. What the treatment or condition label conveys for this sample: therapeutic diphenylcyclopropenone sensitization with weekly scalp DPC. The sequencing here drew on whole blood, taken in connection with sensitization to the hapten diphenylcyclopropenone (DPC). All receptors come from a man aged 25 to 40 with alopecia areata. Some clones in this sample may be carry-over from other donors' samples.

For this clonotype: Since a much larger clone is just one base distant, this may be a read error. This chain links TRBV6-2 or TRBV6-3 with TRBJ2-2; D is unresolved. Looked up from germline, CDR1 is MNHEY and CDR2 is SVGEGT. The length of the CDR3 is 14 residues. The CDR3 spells CAGSYSSSPGELFF. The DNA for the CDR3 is TGTGCCGGCAGTTACTCATCTAGTCCCGGGGAGCTGTTTTTT.

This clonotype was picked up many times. CDR3 sequence: CASSELAGGQTDTQYF. CDR3 sequence (DNA): TGCGCCAGCAGTGAACTAGCGGGGGGGCAAACAGATACGCAGTATTTT. V usage is TRBV10-2 and J usage is TRBJ2-3; TRBD2 agrees at 13 bases. This CDR3 has 16 residues. Germline CDR1 and CDR2: WSHSY and SAAADI. Germline trimming cut 3 bases from V and 3 bases from J; bases unmatched to any gene: 3.

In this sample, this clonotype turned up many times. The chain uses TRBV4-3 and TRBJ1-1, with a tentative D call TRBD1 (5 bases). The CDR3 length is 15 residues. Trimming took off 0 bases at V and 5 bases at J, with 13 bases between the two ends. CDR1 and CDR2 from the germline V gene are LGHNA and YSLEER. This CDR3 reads CASSQESFGGTEAFF. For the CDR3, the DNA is TGCGCCAGCAGCCAAGAATCTTTCGGGGGGACTGAAGCTTTCTTT.

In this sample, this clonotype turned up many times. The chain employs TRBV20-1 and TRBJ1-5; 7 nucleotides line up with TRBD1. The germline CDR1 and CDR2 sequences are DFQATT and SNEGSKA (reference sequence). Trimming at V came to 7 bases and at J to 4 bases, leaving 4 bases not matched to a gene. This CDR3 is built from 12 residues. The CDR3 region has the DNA TGCAGTGTCCGACAGGGAAATCAGCCCCAGCATTTT. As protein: CSVRQGNQPQHF.

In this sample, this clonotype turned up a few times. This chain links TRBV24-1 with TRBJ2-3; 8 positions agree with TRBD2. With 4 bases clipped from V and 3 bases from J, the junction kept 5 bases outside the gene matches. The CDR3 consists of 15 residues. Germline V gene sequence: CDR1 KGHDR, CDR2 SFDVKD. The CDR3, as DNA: TGTGCCACCAGTGAATCGCGGGGGGCTACAGATACGCAGTATTTT. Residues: CATSESRGATDTQYF.

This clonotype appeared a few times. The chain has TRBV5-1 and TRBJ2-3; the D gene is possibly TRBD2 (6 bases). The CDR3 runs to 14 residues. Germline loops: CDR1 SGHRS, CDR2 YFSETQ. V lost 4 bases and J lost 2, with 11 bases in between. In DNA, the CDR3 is TGCGCCAGCAGCAAGACTAGTCCCACAGATACGCAGTATTTT. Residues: CASSKTSPTDTQYF. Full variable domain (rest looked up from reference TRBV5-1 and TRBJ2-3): KAGVTQTPRYLIKTRGQQVTLSCSPISGHRSVSWYQQTPGQGLQFLFEYFSETQRNKGNFPGRFSGRQFSNSRSEMNVSTLELGDSALYLCASSKTSPTDTQYFGPGTRLTVL.

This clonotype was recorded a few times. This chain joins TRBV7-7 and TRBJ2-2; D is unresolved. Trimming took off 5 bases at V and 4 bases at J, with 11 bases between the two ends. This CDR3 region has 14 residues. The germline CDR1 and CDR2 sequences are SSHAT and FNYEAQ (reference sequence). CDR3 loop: CASSLGRRTGELFF. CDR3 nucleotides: TGTGCCAGCAGCCTAGGGCGACGCACCGGGGAGCTGTTTTTT. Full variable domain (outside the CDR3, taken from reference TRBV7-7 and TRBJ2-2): GAGVSQSPRYKVTKRGQDVTLRCDPISSHATLYWYQQALGQGPEFLTYFNYEAQPDKSGLPSDRFSAERPEGSISTLTIQRTEQRDSAMYRCASSLGRRTGELFFGEGSRLTVL.

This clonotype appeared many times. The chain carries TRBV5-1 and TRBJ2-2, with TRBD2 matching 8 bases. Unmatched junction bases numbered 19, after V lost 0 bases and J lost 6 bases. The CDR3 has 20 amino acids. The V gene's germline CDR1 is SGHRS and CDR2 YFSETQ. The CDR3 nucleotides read TGCGCCAGCAGCTTGGCGGCTGGCGGGAGAAGAATTAGCGGGGCCGGGGAGCTGTTTTTT. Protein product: CASSLAAGGRRISGAGELFF.

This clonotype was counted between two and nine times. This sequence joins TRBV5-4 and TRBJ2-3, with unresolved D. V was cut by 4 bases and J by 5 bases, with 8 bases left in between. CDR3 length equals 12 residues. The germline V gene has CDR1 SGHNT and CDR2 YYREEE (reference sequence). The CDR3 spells CASSRYRDTQYF. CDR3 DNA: TGTGCCAGCAGCCGATACAGAGATACGCAGTATTTT.

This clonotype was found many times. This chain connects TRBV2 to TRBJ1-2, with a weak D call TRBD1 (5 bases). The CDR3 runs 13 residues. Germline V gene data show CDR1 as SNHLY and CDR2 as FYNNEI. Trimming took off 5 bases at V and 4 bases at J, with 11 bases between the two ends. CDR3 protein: CASSTGRSYGYTF. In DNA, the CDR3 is TGTGCCAGCAGTACGGGACGGAGCTATGGCTACACCTTC.

CDR3: CASSGPGGPGELFF. The CDR3 coding sequence is TGTGCCAGCAGCGGGCCGGGGGGGCCCGGGGAGCTGTTTTTT. The J gene is TRBJ2-2, the V gene TRBV7-6; TRBD2 matches 8 bases. Germline loops: CDR1 SGHVS, CDR2 FNYEAQ. This CDR3 comprises 14 residues. Trimming removed 5 bases from V and 6 bases from J; junction bases left unmatched: 5.

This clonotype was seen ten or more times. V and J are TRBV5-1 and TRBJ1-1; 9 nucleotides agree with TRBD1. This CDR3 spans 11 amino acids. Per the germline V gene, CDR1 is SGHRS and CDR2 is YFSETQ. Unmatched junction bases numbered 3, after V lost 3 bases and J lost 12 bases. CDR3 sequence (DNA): TGCGCCAGCAGCTACGGGACAGGGACTTTCTTT. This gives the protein CASSYGTGTFF.

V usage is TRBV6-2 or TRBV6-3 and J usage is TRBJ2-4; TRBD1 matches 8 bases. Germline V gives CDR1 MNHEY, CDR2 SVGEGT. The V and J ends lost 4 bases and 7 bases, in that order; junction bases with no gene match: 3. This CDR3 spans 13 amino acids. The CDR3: CASSSPGGNIQYF. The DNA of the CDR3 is TGTGCCAGCAGTTCCCCAGGGGGCAACATTCAGTACTTC.

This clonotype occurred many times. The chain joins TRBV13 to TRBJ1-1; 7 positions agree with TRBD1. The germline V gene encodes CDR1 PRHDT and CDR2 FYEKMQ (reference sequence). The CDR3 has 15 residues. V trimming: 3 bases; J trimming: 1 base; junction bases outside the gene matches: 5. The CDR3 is CASSLYRGENTEAFF. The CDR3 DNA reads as TGTGCCAGCAGCTTGTACAGGGGTGAGAACACTGAAGCTTTCTTT.

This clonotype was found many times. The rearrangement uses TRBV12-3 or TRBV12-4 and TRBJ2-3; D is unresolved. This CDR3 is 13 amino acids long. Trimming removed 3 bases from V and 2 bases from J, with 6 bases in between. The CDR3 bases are TGTGCCAGCAGTTTGGGCAACACAGATACGCAGTATTTT. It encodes CASSLGNTDTQYF.

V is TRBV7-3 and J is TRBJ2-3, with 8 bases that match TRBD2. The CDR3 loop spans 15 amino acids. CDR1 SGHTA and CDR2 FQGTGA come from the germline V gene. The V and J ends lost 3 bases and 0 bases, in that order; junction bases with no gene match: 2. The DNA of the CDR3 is TGTGCCAGCAGCTTGAGCGGGGGTAGCACAGATACGCAGTATTTT. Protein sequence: CASSLSGGSTDTQYF.

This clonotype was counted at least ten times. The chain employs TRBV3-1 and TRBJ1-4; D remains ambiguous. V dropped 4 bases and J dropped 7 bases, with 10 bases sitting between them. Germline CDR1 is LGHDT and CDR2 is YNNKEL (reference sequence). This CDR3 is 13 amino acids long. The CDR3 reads CASSRVIGEKLFF. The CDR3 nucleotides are TGTGCCAGCAGCCGAGTAATCGGTGAAAAACTGTTTTTT.

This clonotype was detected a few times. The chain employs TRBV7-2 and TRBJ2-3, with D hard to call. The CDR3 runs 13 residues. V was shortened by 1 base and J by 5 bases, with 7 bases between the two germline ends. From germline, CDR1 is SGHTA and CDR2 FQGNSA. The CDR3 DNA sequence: TGTGCCAGCAGCTTAGGGACCATAGATACGCAGTATTTT. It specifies CASSLGTIDTQYF.

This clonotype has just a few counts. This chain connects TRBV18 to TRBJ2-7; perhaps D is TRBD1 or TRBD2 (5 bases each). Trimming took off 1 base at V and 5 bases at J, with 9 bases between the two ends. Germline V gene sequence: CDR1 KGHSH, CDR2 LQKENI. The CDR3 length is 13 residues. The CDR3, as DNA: TGTGCCAGCTCACCACGCAGAGGGGACGAGCAGTACGTC. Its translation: CASSPRRGDEQYV.

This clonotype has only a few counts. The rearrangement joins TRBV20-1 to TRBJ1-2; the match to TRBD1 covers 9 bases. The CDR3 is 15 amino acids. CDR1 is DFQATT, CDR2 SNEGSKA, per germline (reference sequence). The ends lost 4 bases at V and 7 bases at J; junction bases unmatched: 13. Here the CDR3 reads CSAIPGQGKVVGYTF. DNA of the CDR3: TGCAGTGCTATTCCGGGACAGGGAAAAGTTGTTGGCTACACCTTC.

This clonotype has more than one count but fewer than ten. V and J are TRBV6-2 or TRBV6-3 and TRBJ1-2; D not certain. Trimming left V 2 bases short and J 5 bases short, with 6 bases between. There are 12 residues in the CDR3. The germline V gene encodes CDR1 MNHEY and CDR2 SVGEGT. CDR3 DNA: TGTGCCAGCAGTTACGCTCAATATGGCTACACCTTC. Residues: CASSYAQYGYTF.

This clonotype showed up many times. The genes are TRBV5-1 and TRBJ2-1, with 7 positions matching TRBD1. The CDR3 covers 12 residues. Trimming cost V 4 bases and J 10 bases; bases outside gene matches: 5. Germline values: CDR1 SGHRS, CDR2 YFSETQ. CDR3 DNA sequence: TGCGCCAGCAGCAAGAGGGACAGAGAGCAGTTCTTC. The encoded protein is CASSKRDREQFF.

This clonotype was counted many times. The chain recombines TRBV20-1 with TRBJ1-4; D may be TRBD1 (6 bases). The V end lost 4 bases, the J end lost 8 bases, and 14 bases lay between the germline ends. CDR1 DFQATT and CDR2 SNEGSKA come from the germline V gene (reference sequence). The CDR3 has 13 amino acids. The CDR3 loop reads CSATNRVVEKLFF. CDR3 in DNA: TGCAGTGCTACAAACAGGGTGGTGGAAAAACTGTTTTTT.

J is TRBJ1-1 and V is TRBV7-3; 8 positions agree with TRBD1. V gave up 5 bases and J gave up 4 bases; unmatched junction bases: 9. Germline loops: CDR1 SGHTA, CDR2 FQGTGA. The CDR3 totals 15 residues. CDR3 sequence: CASSPTGAYSTEAFF. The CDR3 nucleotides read TGTGCCAGCAGCCCGACAGGGGCTTACTCCACTGAAGCTTTCTTT.